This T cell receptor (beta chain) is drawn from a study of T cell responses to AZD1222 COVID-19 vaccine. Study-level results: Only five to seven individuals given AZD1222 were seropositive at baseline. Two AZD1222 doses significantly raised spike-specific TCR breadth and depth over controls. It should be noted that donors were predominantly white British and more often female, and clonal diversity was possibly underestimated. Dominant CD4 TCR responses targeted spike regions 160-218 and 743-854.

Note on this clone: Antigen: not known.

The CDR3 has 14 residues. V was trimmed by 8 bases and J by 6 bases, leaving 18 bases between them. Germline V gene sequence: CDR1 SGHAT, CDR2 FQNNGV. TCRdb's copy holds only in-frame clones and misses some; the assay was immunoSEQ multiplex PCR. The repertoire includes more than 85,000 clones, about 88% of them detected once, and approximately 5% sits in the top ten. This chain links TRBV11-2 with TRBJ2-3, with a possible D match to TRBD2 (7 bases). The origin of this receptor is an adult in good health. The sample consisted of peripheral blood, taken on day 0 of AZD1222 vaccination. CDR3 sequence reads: CASQYPGGADTQYF. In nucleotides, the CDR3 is TGTGCCAGCCAATATCCTGGGGGGGCGGATACGCAGTATTTT. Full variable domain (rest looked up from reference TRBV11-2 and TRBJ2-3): EAGVAQSPRYKIIEKRQSVAFWCNPISGHATLYWYQQILGQGPKLLIQFQNNGVVDDSQLPKDRFSAERLKGVDSTLKIQPAKLEDSAVYLCASQYPGGADTQYFGPGTRLTVL.